One and the same sample provided the 26 T cell receptor beta chains below, sequenced in a study of cytomegalovirus exposure and HLA in healthy donors. Primers included in the PCR were 60 Vbeta and 13 Jbeta primers. This table comes from immunoSEQ multiplex PCR, and its TCRdb copy is limited to in-frame clones, with some not included. This sample has about 120,000 clones, with 74% found just once. Sequencing used PBMCs. The origin of the receptors is a human donor in good health.

The chain carries TRBV14 and TRBJ1-6; D might be TRBD1 (6 bases). Trimming cost V 0 bases and J 8 bases, with 8 bases left between them. Germline assignment: CDR1 SGHDN and CDR2 FVKESK. This CDR3 comprises 14 residues. The CDR3 DNA sequence: TGTGCCAGCAGCCAAGAGACAGGCCATTCACCCCTCCACTTT. Translation: CASSQETGHSPLHF.

The chain employs TRBV5-6 and TRBJ2-7, with 12 bases identical to TRBD1. The J segment lost 5 bases and the V segment lost 3 bases, leaving 6 bases of the junction unmatched. Germline CDR1 reads SGHDT; CDR2 reads YYEEEE. This CDR3 comprises 15 residues. The CDR3 sequence is CASSWGGQGANEQYF. DNA for the CDR3: TGTGCCAGCAGCTGGGGGGGACAGGGGGCCAACGAGCAGTACTTC. The whole variable domain, filled in from reference TRBV5-6 and TRBJ2-7, reads DAGVTQSPTHLIKTRGQQVTLRCSPKSGHDTVSWYQQALGQGPQFIFQYYEEEERQRGNFPDRFSGHQFPNYSSELNVNALLLGDSALYLCASSWGGQGANEQYFGPGTRLTVT.

The chain carries TRBV9 and TRBJ2-7, with 12 bases aligning to TRBD1. V dropped 0 bases and J dropped 3; count of bases not matched to a gene: 7. CDR3 length equals 17 residues. Germline V CDR1 and CDR2: SGDLS, YYNGEE. CDR3 DNA: TGTGCCAGCAGCGTAGCTCCCGGGGACAGGGGGCTCTACGAGCAGTACTTC. Residues: CASSVAPGDRGLYEQYF.

The chain couples TRBV6-5 to TRBJ1-1, with 10 bases fitting TRBD1. This CDR3 region has 14 residues. Trimming cost V 6 bases and J 4 bases; bases outside gene matches: 5. In germline, CDR1 is MNHEY, CDR2 SVGAGI. CDR3 amino acids: CASRLGTGVTEAFF. For the CDR3, the DNA is TGTGCCAGCAGGCTAGGGACAGGGGTCACTGAAGCTTTCTTT.

J is TRBJ2-7 and V is TRBV6-5; a weak D match, TRBD1 (6 bases). Trimming removed 5 bases at V and 4 bases at J, with 12 bases between. The length of the CDR3 is 13 residues. Germline V gene sequence: CDR1 MNHEY, CDR2 SVGAGI. The CDR3 DNA reads as TGTGCCAGCAGTGAAGACAGGCCGTACGAGCAGTACTTC. Protein sequence: CASSEDRPYEQYF.

The gene calls are TRBV28 and TRBJ1-2; the D gene is possibly TRBD1 (6 bases). CDR3 size: 13 residues. Germline V gene lookup returns CDR1 MDHEN and CDR2 SYDVKM. Between the trimmed V and J ends, which lost 6 bases and 5 bases, there was a span of 13 bases. The CDR3 nucleotides are TGTGCCAGCAGACCACTTGGACAGTATGGCTACACCTTC. Protein sequence: CASRPLGQYGYTF.

V usage is TRBV28 and J usage is TRBJ2-5, with 9 bases fitting TRBD2. Trimming at V came to 4 bases and at J to 6 bases, leaving 9 bases not matched to a gene. The CDR3 has 15 amino acids. CDR1 and CDR2 (germline): MDHEN, SYDVKM. Written as DNA, the CDR3 is TGTGCCAGCAGTTCACAAAGACTAGCGGCCAAGACCCAGTACTTC. This codes for CASSSQRLAAKTQYF.

This clone has only one observation. The V call is TRBV7-3, the J call TRBJ2-1, with 9 bases matching TRBD2. V gave up 3 bases and J gave up 9 bases; unmatched junction bases: 6. Germline CDR1 reads SGHTA; CDR2 reads FQGTGA. The CDR3 has 14 amino acids. CDR3 sequence: CASSLGGGAAEQFF. Here the CDR3 DNA reads TGTGCCAGCAGCTTGGGCGGGGGGGCGGCTGAGCAGTTCTTC.

This chain uses TRBV7-2 with TRBJ1-4, with D tentatively TRBD1 (5 bases). CDR3 length equals 15 residues. Germline assignment: CDR1 SGHTA and CDR2 FQGNSA. Deletions cut 1 base from V and 8 bases from J, with 14 bases between. The CDR3 here is CASSLGAGRREKLFF. The CDR3 coding sequence is TGTGCCAGCAGCTTAGGGGCAGGGCGGCGGGAAAAACTGTTTTTT.

The rearrangement uses TRBV15 and TRBJ1-6; 9 nucleotides line up with TRBD1. Germline CDR1 is LNHNV and CDR2 is YYDKDF (reference sequence). The CDR3 has 17 amino acids. J gave up 8 bases and V 0 bases, and 8 bases lay outside the gene matches. DNA of the CDR3: TGTGCCACCAGCAGAGATCCGGGACAGGGCCCCGATTCACCCCTCCACTTT. It specifies CATSRDPGQGPDSPLHF.

This clone was counted only a few times. The gene calls are TRBV19 and TRBJ1-2; 7 bases match TRBD1. Germline-derived CDR1 and CDR2 are LNHDA and SQIVND (reference sequence). With 6 bases clipped from V and 4 bases from J, the junction kept 11 bases outside the gene matches. The CDR3 totals 15 residues. CDR3: CASSTPGTAGYGYTF. The CDR3, as DNA: TGTGCCAGTAGCACCCCCGGGACAGCGGGCTATGGCTACACCTTC.

The chain carries TRBV5-5 and TRBJ2-7; a possible D gene is TRBD1 (6 bases). The V end lost 6 bases, the J end lost 0 bases, and 13 bases lay between the germline ends. This CDR3 is 14 amino acids long. The germline CDR1 and CDR2 sequences are SGHKS and YYEKEE (reference sequence). CDR3: CASTQQGHSYEQYF. The CDR3 DNA follows: TGTGCCAGCACCCAGCAGGGGCACTCCTACGAGCAGTACTTC.

This clone was seen just once. The V call is TRBV13, the J call TRBJ2-1; 7 nucleotides align to TRBD2. The CDR3 is made up of 16 amino acids. V lost 5 bases and J lost 2; bases outside the gene matches: 9. The V gene's germline CDR1 is PRHDT and CDR2 FYEKMQ (reference sequence). The CDR3: CASSRSLAATYNEQFF. CDR3 nucleotide sequence: TGTGCCAGCAGCCGATCTCTAGCGGCTACCTACAATGAGCAGTTCTTC.

The chain recombines TRBV6-6 with TRBJ1-1, with D tentatively TRBD1 (5 bases). V shed 6 bases and J shed 5 bases, with 19 bases lying between them. The CDR3 is made up of 15 amino acids. The V gene's germline CDR1 is MNHNY and CDR2 SVGAGI (reference sequence). This CDR3 is CASSPLGGVGTEAFF. The CDR3 DNA reads TGTGCCAGCAGCCCCTTGGGGGGAGTAGGGACTGAAGCTTTCTTT.

The rearrangement uses TRBV5-1 and TRBJ2-1, with D possibly matching TRBD2 (6 bases). Germline V lookup: CDR1 SGHRS, CDR2 YFSETQ. This CDR3 is 15 amino acids long. Trimming removed 2 bases at V and 3 bases at J, with 12 bases between. Here the CDR3 DNA reads TGCGCCAGCAGCTTAGGGGACTTCGGCTACAATGAGCAGTTCTTC. This codes for CASSLGDFGYNEQFF.

This clone was seen only once. This rearrangement joins TRBV28 to TRBJ2-5, with 7 bases lining up with TRBD1. CDR3 length equals 15 residues. Trimming took 5 bases from V and 1 from J; bases not matched to a gene: 7. CDR1 and CDR2 (germline): MDHEN, SYDVKM. This chain's CDR3 is CASSAPGTAQETQYF. Here the CDR3 DNA reads TGTGCCAGCAGTGCACCAGGGACAGCCCAAGAGACCCAGTACTTC.

J is TRBJ2-7 and V is TRBV30; TRBD1 agrees at 9 bases. The CDR3 is 14 residues long. CDR1 is GTSNPN and CDR2 is SVGIG in the germline V gene (reference sequence). The V segment lost 3 bases and the J segment 6 bases; nucleotides outside the gene matches: 9. The DNA of the CDR3 is TGTGCCTGGAGAAAAGGGACAGGGATCGGCGAGCAGTACTTC. It yields the protein CAWRKGTGIGEQYF.

The rearrangement uses TRBV7-2 and TRBJ1-5; TRBD1 matches at 8 bases. V trimming: 7 bases; J trimming: 0 bases; junction bases outside the gene matches: 14. Germline CDR1 reads SGHTA; CDR2 reads FQGNSA. This CDR3 has 18 amino acids. CDR3 protein: CASTDRGQNKYSNQPQHF. The CDR3 DNA reads as TGTGCCAGCACCGACAGGGGCCAAAACAAGTATAGCAATCAGCCCCAGCATTTT.

V gene TRBV6-6 combines with J gene TRBJ1-1; no clear D. The CDR3 is 15 residues long. Trimming removed 2 bases at V and 1 base at J, with 11 bases between. The germline CDR1 and CDR2 sequences are MNHNY and SVGAGI (reference sequence). CDR3 amino acids: CASSYPQRGNTEAFF. CDR3 nucleotides: TGTGCCAGCAGTTACCCCCAGCGGGGGAACACTGAAGCTTTCTTT.

This clone has ten or more counts. This chain links TRBV5-8 with TRBJ2-7; 7 positions match TRBD2. Trimming at V came to 7 bases and at J to 6 bases, leaving 10 bases not matched to a gene. Per the germline V gene, CDR1 is SGHTS and CDR2 is YDEGEE. This CDR3 is 13 amino acids long. The CDR3 is CASEGLGEGEQYF. As DNA, the CDR3 is TGTGCCAGCGAAGGACTAGGCGAAGGCGAGCAGTACTTC.

This clone came up once. The chain employs TRBV28 and TRBJ1-1; TRBD1 aligns across 7 bases. CDR1 is MDHEN and CDR2 is SYDVKM in the germline V gene. This CDR3 is 15 amino acids long. The V segment lost 7 bases and the J segment 4 bases; nucleotides outside the gene matches: 12. The CDR3 region has the DNA TGTGCCAGCATCCCGGTCAGACAGGGAGGCACTGAAGCTTTCTTT. This translates into CASIPVRQGGTEAFF.

Only one count was recorded for this clone. J is TRBJ1-6 and V is TRBV2; D possibly corresponds to TRBD1 (5 bases). Germline V gene data show CDR1 as SNHLY and CDR2 as FYNNEI. This CDR3 has 15 residues. Trimming shortened V by 5 bases and J by 8 bases, and 16 bases separated the two germline ends. The CDR3 reads CASSNNRGSYSPLHF. Written as DNA, the CDR3 is TGTGCCAGCAGTAATAACCGGGGGTCATATTCACCCCTCCACTTT.

To note about this clone: The junction shows a germline mismatch at one end, possibly a read error. The chain recombines TRBV28 with TRBJ2-7; no clear D. Germline CDR1 reads MDHEN; CDR2 reads SYDVKM. The CDR3 has 11 residues. The CDR3 loop reads CASSLNAARSF. The CDR3 DNA follows: TGTGCCAGCAGTTTAAACGCGGCCAGATCTTTC.

The CDR3 sequence: CASGRGTVRGPSGYTF. CDR3 DNA sequence: TGTGCCAGCGGCCGGGGGACGGTTCGGGGCCCTAGTGGCTACACCTTC. The chain uses TRBV19 and TRBJ1-2; maybe TRBD1 (5 bases). Trimming took 9 bases from V and 7 from J, leaving 27 bases between them. Per the germline V gene, CDR1 is LNHDA and CDR2 is SQIVND (reference sequence). This CDR3 contains 16 residues.

The rearrangement links TRBV2 to TRBJ2-2; D remains unclear. CDR3 length: 14 residues. V was clipped by 2 bases and J by 1 base, with 5 bases between them. Germline V gene data show CDR1 as SNHLY and CDR2 as FYNNEI. The CDR3 loop is CASSESENTGELFF. CDR3 nucleotide sequence: TGTGCCAGCAGTGAAAGCGAGAACACCGGGGAGCTGTTTTTT.

This chain uses TRBV6-1 with TRBJ2-1; tentatively, D is TRBD2 (5 bases). Looked up from germline, CDR1 is MNHNS and CDR2 is SASEGT. The ends were cut back, 0 bases at V and 3 bases at J, with 12 bases in the middle. The CDR3 sequence is 16 residues long. The CDR3 DNA sequence: TGTGCCAGCAGTGAAGCGCCGGCGGGCAGCTACAATGAGCAGTTCTTC. This sequence encodes CASSEAPAGSYNEQFF.